This T cell receptor beta chain was captured by sequencing in a study of CD8+ T cells in alopecia areata. Reverse transcribed after extraction, RNA yielded cDNA as the sequencing template. Sequencing was performed with immunoSEQ multiplex PCR; in TCRdb, only in-frame clones are kept and a portion is missing. Among 120,000 to 150,000 clones listed, 85% to 90% were seen once. This material consisted of CD8+ T cells sorted from blood, taken at week 0. This TCR came from a human donor with alopecia areata.

The CDR3: CASRRWGFQYF. Written as DNA, the CDR3 is TGTGCCAGCAGGCGTTGGGGGTTTCAGTACTTC. The V gene is TRBV27, the J gene TRBJ2-7; D may correspond to TRBD1 or TRBD2 (5 bases each). CDR3 length: 11 amino acids. V was trimmed by 6 bases and J by 10 bases, leaving 13 bases between them. Germline lookup yields CDR1 MNHEY and CDR2 SMNVEV (reference sequence).